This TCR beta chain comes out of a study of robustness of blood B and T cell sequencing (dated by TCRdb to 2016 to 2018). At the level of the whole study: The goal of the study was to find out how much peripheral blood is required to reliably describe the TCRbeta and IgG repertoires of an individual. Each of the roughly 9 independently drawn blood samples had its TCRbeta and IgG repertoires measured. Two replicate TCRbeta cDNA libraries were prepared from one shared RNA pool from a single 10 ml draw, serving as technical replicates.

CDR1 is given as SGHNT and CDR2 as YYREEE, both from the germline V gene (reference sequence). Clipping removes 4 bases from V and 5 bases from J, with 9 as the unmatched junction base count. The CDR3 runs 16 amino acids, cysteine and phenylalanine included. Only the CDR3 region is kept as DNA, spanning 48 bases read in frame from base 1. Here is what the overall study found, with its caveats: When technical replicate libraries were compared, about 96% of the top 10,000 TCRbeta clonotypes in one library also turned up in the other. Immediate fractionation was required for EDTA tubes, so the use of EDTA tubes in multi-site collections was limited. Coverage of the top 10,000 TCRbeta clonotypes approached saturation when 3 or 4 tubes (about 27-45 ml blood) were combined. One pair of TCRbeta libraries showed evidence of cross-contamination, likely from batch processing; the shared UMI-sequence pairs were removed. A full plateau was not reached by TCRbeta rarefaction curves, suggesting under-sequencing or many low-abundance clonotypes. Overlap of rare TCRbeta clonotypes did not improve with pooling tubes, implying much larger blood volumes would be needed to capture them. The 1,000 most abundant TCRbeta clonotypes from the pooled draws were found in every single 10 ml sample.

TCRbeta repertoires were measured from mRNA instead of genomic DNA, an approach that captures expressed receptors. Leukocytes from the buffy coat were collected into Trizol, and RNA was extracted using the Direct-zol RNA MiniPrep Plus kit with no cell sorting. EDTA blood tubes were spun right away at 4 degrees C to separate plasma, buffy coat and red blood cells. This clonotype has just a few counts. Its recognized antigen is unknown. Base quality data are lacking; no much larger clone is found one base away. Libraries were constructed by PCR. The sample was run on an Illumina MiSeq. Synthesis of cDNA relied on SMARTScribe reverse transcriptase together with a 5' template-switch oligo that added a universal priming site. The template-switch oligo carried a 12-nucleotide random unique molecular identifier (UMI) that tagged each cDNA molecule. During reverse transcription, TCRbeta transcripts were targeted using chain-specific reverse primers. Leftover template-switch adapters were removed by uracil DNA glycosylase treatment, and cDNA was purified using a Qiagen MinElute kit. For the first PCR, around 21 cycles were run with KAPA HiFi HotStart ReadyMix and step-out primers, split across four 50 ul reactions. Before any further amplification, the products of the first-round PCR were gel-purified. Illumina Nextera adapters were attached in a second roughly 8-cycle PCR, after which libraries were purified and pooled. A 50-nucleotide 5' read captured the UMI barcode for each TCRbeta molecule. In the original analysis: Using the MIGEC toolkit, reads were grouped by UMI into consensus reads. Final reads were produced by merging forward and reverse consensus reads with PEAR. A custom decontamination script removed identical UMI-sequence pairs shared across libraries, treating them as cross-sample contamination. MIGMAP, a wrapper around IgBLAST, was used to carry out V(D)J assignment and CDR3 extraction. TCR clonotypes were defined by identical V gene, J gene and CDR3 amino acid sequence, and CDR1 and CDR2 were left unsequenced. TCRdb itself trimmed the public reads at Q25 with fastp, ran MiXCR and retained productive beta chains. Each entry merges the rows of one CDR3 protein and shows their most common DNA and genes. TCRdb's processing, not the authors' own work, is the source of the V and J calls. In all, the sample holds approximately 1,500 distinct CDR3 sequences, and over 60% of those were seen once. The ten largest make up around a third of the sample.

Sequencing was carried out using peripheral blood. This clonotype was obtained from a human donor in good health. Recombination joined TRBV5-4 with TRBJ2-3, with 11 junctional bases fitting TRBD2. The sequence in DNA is TGTGCCAGCAGCCCTGTAGCGGGGGGGCAGGGAGATACGCAGTATTTT. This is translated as CASSPVAGGQGDTQYF.